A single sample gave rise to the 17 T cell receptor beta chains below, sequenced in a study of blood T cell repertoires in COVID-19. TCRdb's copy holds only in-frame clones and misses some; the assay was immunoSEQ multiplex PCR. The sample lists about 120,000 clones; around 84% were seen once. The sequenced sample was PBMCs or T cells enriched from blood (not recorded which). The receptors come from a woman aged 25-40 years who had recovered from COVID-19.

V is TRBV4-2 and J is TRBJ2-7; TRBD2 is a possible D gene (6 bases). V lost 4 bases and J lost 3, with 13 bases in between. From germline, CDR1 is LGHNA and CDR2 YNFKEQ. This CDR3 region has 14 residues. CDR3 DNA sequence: TGTGCCAGCAGCCGGAGGGCCGGAAACTACGAGCAGTACTTC. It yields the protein CASSRRAGNYEQYF.

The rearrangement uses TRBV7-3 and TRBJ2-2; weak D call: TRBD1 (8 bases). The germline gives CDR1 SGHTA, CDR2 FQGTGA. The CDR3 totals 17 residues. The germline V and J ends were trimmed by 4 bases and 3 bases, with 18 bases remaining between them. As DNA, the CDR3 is TGTGCCAGCAGCTCCCCCTTACAGGGGGGGTACACCGGGGAGCTGTTTTTT. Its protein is CASSSPLQGGYTGELFF.

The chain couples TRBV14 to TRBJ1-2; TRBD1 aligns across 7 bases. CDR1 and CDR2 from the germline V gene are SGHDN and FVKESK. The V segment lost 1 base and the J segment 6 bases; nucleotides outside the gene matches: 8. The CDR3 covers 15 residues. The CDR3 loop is CASSQVMRQGHGYTF. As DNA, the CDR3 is TGTGCCAGCAGCCAAGTAATGCGACAGGGACATGGCTACACCTTC.

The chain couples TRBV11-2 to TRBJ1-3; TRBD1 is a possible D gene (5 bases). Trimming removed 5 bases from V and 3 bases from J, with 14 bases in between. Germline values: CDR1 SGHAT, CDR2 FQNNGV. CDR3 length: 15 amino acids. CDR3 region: CASSPGRGGGNTIYF. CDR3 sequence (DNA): TGTGCCAGCAGCCCTGGGAGGGGTGGTGGAAACACCATATATTTT. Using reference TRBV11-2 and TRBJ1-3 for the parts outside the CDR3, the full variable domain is EAGVAQSPRYKIIEKRQSVAFWCNPISGHATLYWYQQILGQGPKLLIQFQNNGVVDDSQLPKDRFSAERLKGVDSTLKIQPAKLEDSAVYLCASSPGRGGGNTIYFGEGSWLTVV.

This CDR3 reads CASSSLFFQETQYF. CDR3 DNA sequence: TGTGCCAGCAGCTCCCTGTTTTTCCAAGAGACCCAGTACTTC. The J gene is TRBJ2-5, the V gene TRBV7-6; D remains unclear. CDR1 SGHVS and CDR2 FNYEAQ come from the germline V gene. The germline V and J ends were trimmed by 4 bases and 1 base, with 10 bases remaining between them. CDR3 length: 14 residues.

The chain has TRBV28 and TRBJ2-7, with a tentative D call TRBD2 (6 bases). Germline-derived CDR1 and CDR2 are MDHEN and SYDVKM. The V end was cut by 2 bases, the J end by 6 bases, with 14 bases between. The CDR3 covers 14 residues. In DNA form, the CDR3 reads TGTGCCAGCAGTTTAGCGGGGACTGGGTCCGAGCAGTACTTC. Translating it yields CASSLAGTGSEQYF.

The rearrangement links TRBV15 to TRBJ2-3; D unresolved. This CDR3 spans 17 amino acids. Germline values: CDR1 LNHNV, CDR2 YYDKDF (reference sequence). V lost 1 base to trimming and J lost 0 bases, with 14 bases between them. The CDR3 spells CATSRGQALLSTDTQYF. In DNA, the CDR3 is TGTGCCACCAGCAGAGGACAAGCCCTTCTCAGCACAGATACGCAGTATTTT.

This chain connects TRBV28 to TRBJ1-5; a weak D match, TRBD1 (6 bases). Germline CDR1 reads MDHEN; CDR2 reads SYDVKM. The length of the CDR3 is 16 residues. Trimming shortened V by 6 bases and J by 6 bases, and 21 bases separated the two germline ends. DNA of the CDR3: TGTGCCAGCAGGACCCTAGGGCAGGGGAAGGGTCAGCCCCAGCATTTT. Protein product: CASRTLGQGKGQPQHF.

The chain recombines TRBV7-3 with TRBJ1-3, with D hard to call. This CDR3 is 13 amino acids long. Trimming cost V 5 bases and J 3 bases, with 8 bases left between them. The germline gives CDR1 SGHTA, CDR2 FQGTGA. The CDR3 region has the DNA TGTGCCAGCAGCGCAACTCATGGAAACACCATATATTTT. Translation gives CASSATHGNTIYF.

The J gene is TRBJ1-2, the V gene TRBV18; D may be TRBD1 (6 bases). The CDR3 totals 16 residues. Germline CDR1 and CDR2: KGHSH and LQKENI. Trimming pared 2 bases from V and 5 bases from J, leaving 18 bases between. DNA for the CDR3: TGTGCCAGCTCACCAAACCCTGGACAGCGAAGGTATGGCTACACCTTC. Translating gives CASSPNPGQRRYGYTF.

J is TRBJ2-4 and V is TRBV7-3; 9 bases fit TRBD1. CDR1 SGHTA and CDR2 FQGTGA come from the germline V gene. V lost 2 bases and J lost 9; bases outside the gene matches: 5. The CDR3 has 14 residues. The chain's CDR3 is CASSLGQGSIIQYF. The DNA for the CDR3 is TGTGCCAGCAGCTTAGGACAGGGGAGTATCATTCAGTACTTC.

CDR3 sequence reads: CASSADRESKNIQYF. The DNA for the CDR3 is TGTGCCAGCAGTGCAGACAGGGAGTCCAAAAACATTCAGTACTTC. This sequence joins TRBV25-1 and TRBJ2-4; TRBD1 matches 7 bases. With 4 bases clipped from V and 2 bases from J, the junction kept 5 bases outside the gene matches. The CDR3 is 15 residues long. From germline, CDR1 is MGHDK and CDR2 SYGVNS. Full variable domain (remainder filled in from reference TRBV25-1 and TRBJ2-4): EADIYQTPRYLVIGTGKKITLECSQTMGHDKMYWYQQDPGMELHLIHYSYGVNSTEKGDLSSESTVSRIRTEHFPLTLESARPSHTSQYLCASSADRESKNIQYFGAGTRLSVL.

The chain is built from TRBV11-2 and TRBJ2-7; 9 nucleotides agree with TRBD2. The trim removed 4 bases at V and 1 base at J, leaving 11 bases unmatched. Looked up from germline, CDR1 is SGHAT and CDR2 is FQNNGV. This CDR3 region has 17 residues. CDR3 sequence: CASSSQGASGTSYEQYF. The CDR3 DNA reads TGTGCCAGCAGCTCCCAAGGGGCTAGCGGGACTTCCTACGAGCAGTACTTC.

Here the CDR3 DNA reads TGTGCCAGCAGCCAAGAAAGGAGGGGCCTAACTAACTATGGCTACACCTTC. Amino acids: CASSQERRGLTNYGYTF. The gene calls are TRBV3-1 (or the pseudogene TRBV3-2) and TRBJ1-2, with D possibly being TRBD1 (5 bases). The CDR3 contains 17 residues. CDR1 LGHDT and CDR2 YNNKEL come from the germline V gene (reference sequence). Trimming took off 0 bases at V and 0 bases at J, with 14 bases between the two ends.

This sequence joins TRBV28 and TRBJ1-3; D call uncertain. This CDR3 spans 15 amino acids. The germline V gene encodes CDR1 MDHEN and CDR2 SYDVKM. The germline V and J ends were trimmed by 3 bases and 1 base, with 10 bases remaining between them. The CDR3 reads CASSFRTTSGNTIYF. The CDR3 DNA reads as TGTGCCAGCAGTTTCCGGACTACTTCTGGAAACACCATATATTTT.

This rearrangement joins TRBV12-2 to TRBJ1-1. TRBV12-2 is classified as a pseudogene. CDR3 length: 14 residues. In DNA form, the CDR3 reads TGTGCAAGTCGCTTAGACCCGAGGCGCACTGAAGCTTTCTTT. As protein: CASRLDPRRTEAFF.

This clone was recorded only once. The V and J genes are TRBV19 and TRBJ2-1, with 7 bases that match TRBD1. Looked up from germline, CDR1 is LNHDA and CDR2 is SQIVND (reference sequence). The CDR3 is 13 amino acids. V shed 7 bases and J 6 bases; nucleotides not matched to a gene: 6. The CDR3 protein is CASTHRGPNEQFF. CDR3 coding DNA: TGTGCCAGTACCCACAGGGGACCCAATGAGCAGTTCTTC.